Listed here are 26 T cell receptor beta chains from one sample, sequenced in a study of T cell repertoires in cytomegalovirus infection. These receptors' antigens are unknown. TCRdb re-called the reads with MiXCR, one entry per CDR3 protein. The sample has approximately 730,000 distinct CDR3 sequences, around 31% seen once. The input for sequencing was cultured PBMCs, taken from culture after CMV antigen stimulation. Receptor source: a human donor in good health (CMV status not recorded). Some clones in this sample may be carry-over from other donors' samples.

The chain joins TRBV6-2 or TRBV6-3 to TRBJ1-4, with D possibly TRBD1 on 6 matching bases. The CDR3 runs to 19 residues. V lost 0 bases and J lost 5, with 22 bases in between. Germline V gene data show CDR1 as MNHEY and CDR2 as SVGEGT. CDR3 DNA sequence: TGTGCCAGCAGTTACTCGAGACCACACCAACCGGGACACAATGAAAAACTGTTTTTT. Translated, it gives CASSYSRPHQPGHNEKLFF.

As for this clonotype: One end of the junction does not line up with germline, which may come from a read error. The chain combines TRBV2 with TRBJ1-1, with unresolved D. This CDR3 has 13 amino acids. Germline loops: CDR1 SNHLY, CDR2 FYNNEI. The CDR3 sequence is CASSEFPGTGKEF. The CDR3 region has the DNA TGTGCCAGCAGCGAATTTCCGGGCACGGGGAAGGAGTTT.

Only a few counts were recorded for this clonotype. The chain employs TRBV7-2 and TRBJ1-2; the D is unclear. The CDR3 covers 12 residues. The germline V gene has CDR1 SGHTA and CDR2 FQGNSA. Trimming removed 5 bases from V and 6 bases from J, with 10 bases in between. CDR3 DNA sequence: TGTGCCAGCAGCCCGTACACTGATGGCTACACCTTC. As protein: CASSPYTDGYTF.

This clonotype was seen more than once but under ten times. The DNA for the CDR3 is TGTGCCAGCAGCTTATTTTGGGAGACCCAGTACTTC. This translates into CASSLFWETQYF. The J gene is TRBJ2-5, the V gene TRBV7-8, with no clear D. Trimming left V 2 bases short and J 5 bases short, with 6 bases between. The CDR3 extends over 12 amino acids. Germline V lookup: CDR1 SGHVS, CDR2 FQNEAQ.

This chain links TRBV7-6 with TRBJ2-2, with unresolved D. The germline CDR1 and CDR2 sequences are SGHVS and FNYEAQ. CDR3 length equals 16 residues. Trimming stripped 0 bases from V and 1 base from J, with 9 bases between. CDR3 sequence reads: CASSLAGSRNTGELFF. The CDR3 coding sequence is TGTGCCAGCAGCTTAGCGGGAAGTAGGAACACCGGGGAGCTGTTTTTT. The full variable domain, its missing parts supplied by reference TRBV7-6 and TRBJ2-2, is GAGVSQSPRYKVTKRGQDVALRCDPISGHVSLYWYRQALGQGPEFLTYFNYEAQQDKSGLPNDRFSAERPEGSISTLTIQRTEQRDSAMYRCASSLAGSRNTGELFFGEGSRLTVL.

The V gene is TRBV10-3, the J gene TRBJ2-1, with TRBD2 as a possible D gene (6 bases). Germline V gene data show CDR1 as ENHRY and CDR2 as SYGVKD. V was trimmed by 6 bases and J by 7 bases, leaving 16 bases between them. This CDR3 contains 14 residues. CDR3 sequence: CAIRGRDLGNEQFF. In nucleotides, the CDR3 is TGTGCCATCAGGGGGCGGGACCTTGGGAATGAGCAGTTCTTC.

This clonotype was observed a few times. The chain uses TRBV7-2 and TRBJ2-3, with 10 bases matching TRBD2. The CDR3 contains 15 residues. V shed 3 bases and J 5 bases; nucleotides not matched to a gene: 5. Germline V gene lookup returns CDR1 SGHTA and CDR2 FQGNSA. CDR3 loop: CASSLLAGVQDTQYF. In DNA form, the CDR3 reads TGTGCCAGCAGCTTGCTAGCGGGAGTGCAAGATACGCAGTATTTT.

This chain connects TRBV4-3 to TRBJ2-7; the D gene is possibly TRBD1 (5 bases). There are 15 residues in the CDR3. Germline values: CDR1 LGHNA, CDR2 YSLEER. Trimming stripped 4 bases from V and 5 bases from J, with 18 bases between. The CDR3 is CASSRKPGQTDEQYF. The CDR3 coding sequence is TGCGCCAGCAGCCGTAAGCCCGGACAAACCGACGAGCAGTACTTC.

In its sample, this clonotype was seen a few times. The CDR3, as DNA: TGTGCCAGCAGTTTAGCGGCAGGGCGGTACCAAGAGACCCAGTACTTC. This gives the protein CASSLAAGRYQETQYF. The V and J genes are TRBV27 and TRBJ2-5; maybe TRBD1 (5 bases). CDR1 and CDR2 from the germline V gene are MNHEY and SMNVEV (reference sequence). V was shortened by 2 bases and J by 0 bases, with 13 bases between the two germline ends. The CDR3 length is 16 residues.

Note on this clonotype: The germline gene is not matched at one end of the junction; a read error may be the cause. The chain carries TRBV7-2 and TRBJ1-2; TRBD1 matches at 7 bases. Germline lookup yields CDR1 SGHTA and CDR2 FQGNSA. This CDR3 spans 13 amino acids. This chain's CDR3 is CASSLGQGNGFTF. The CDR3, as DNA: TGTGCCAGCAGCTTAGGACAGGGAAACGGCTTCACCTTC.

The chain is built from TRBV10-1 and TRBJ1-1; possible D gene TRBD1, 6 bases. The CDR3 has 13 amino acids. The germline V and J ends were trimmed by 6 bases and 10 bases, with 18 bases remaining between them. The germline CDR1 and CDR2 sequences are WNHNN and SYGVQD (reference sequence). CDR3 nucleotide sequence: TGCGCCAGCAGCGTCAGGGGCCCCACGGGAGCTTTCTTT. Protein: CASSVRGPTGAFF.

The chain is built from TRBV27 and TRBJ2-3; perhaps D is TRBD1 or TRBD2 (6 bases each). There are 15 residues in the CDR3. Germline V gene lookup returns CDR1 MNHEY and CDR2 SMNVEV (reference sequence). The V and J ends lost 5 bases and 3 bases respectively, with 15 bases between them. CDR3 protein: CASSLRGRVTDTQYF. The CDR3 bases are TGTGCCAGCAGTCTTCGGGGGCGGGTAACAGATACGCAGTATTTT.

This clonotype turned up a few times. CDR3 region: CASSLEAGTHEQYF. CDR3 coding DNA: TGTGCCAGCAGCTTAGAGGCAGGGACCCACGAGCAGTACTTC. The chain is built from TRBV11-2 and TRBJ2-7; D possibly matches TRBD1 or TRBD2 (5 bases each). Germline assignment: CDR1 SGHAT and CDR2 FQNNGV. This CDR3 is 14 amino acids long. Trimming shortened V by 0 bases and J by 5 bases, and 11 bases separated the two germline ends.

The chain joins TRBV18 to TRBJ2-7; 10 positions match TRBD2. Per the germline V gene, CDR1 is KGHSH and CDR2 is LQKENI. The CDR3 has 13 residues. CDR3 in DNA: TGTGCTTCCGGGACTAGCGTCTCCTACGAGCAGTACTTC. Its protein product is CASGTSVSYEQYF.

Concerning this clonotype itself: A much larger clone lies one base from this, so it may be a read error. V is TRBV6-6 and J is TRBJ2-3; the match to TRBD1 covers 9 bases. This CDR3 comprises 15 residues. Germline lookup yields CDR1 MNHNY and CDR2 SVGAGI (reference sequence). CDR3 region: CASRASGTGTDTKYF. The CDR3 coding sequence is TGTGCCAGCAGAGCGTCCGGGACAGGGACAGATACGAAGTATTTT.

This clonotype occurred a few times. The chain links TRBV6-2 or TRBV6-3 to TRBJ2-1; 8 bases fit TRBD1. CDR3 size: 15 residues. V lost 5 bases and J lost 6; bases outside the gene matches: 9. Per the germline V gene, CDR1 is MNHEY and CDR2 is SVGEGT. CDR3 sequence (DNA): TGTGCCAGCAGTCACCGGGACAGGACGTCCAATGAGCAGTTCTTC. It specifies CASSHRDRTSNEQFF.

This clonotype was detected only a few times. The chain carries TRBV7-2 and TRBJ2-7; 9 nucleotides align to TRBD1. Germline V gives CDR1 SGHTA, CDR2 FQGNSA. Germline trimming cut 0 bases from V and 7 bases from J; bases unmatched to any gene: 7. CDR3 length: 15 amino acids. The CDR3 sequence: CASSLAGTGMGEQYF. CDR3 nucleotide sequence: TGTGCCAGCAGCTTAGCCGGGACAGGGATGGGGGAGCAGTACTTC.

Only a few counts were recorded for this clonotype. This chain links TRBV7-8 with TRBJ2-2; D is unresolved. Germline lookup yields CDR1 SGHVS and CDR2 FQNEAQ. The V end lost 5 bases, the J end lost 3 bases, and 7 bases lay between the germline ends. CDR3 length: 13 amino acids. CDR3 amino acids: CASSPADTGELFF. The CDR3 DNA is TGTGCCAGCAGCCCCGCGGACACCGGGGAGCTGTTTTTT.

The J gene is TRBJ2-2, the V gene TRBV12-3 or TRBV12-4, with D perhaps being TRBD1 or TRBD2 (5 bases each). The CDR3 is 17 residues long. The germline V and J ends were trimmed by 0 bases and 3 bases, with 14 bases remaining between them. The CDR3 bases are TGTGCCAGCAGTTTAGCGCGCGCCGGGGCCTACACCGGGGAGCTGTTTTTT. This translates into CASSLARAGAYTGELFF.

V gene TRBV7-9 combines with J gene TRBJ2-1, with 8 bases identical to TRBD2. Trimming took 4 bases from V and 5 from J; bases not matched to a gene: 7. This CDR3 comprises 15 residues. In germline, CDR1 is SEHNR, CDR2 FQNEAQ (reference sequence). The CDR3 DNA is TGTGCCAGCAGCTCCCGACTAGCGACCCACAATGAGCAGTTCTTC. Residues: CASSSRLATHNEQFF.

The V and J genes are TRBV28 and TRBJ1-3, with 7 bases identical to TRBD1. This CDR3 spans 16 amino acids. The junction had 15 bases not matched to a gene; V was cut back by 5 bases and J by 8 bases. Germline V CDR1 and CDR2: MDHEN, SYDVKM. The CDR3 DNA reads as TGTGCCAGCAGTCTTCCGGGACAGTCCCTAACGGACACCATATATTTT. Protein: CASSLPGQSLTDTIYF.

This chain connects TRBV12-3 or TRBV12-4 to TRBJ2-1, with 9 bases matching TRBD2. This CDR3 has 19 amino acids. The J segment lost 1 base and the V segment lost 6 bases, leaving 16 bases of the junction unmatched. CDR3 in DNA: TGTGCCAGCAGGCCCGTCCCTTGGCTAGCGGGGAGTTCCTACAATGAGCAGTTCTTC. Its protein product is CASRPVPWLAGSSYNEQFF.

The rearrangement joins TRBV2 to TRBJ2-7; D is ambiguous. The CDR3 loop spans 12 amino acids. CDR1 and CDR2 from the germline V gene are SNHLY and FYNNEI. V shed 0 bases and J shed 6 bases, with 6 bases lying between them. The chain's CDR3 is CASSEARTEQYF. The CDR3 nucleotides are TGTGCCAGCAGTGAAGCGCGGACCGAGCAGTACTTC.

This clonotype was recorded many times. J is TRBJ2-1 and V is TRBV7-2, with 7 bases that match TRBD2. The V segment lost 8 bases and the J segment 2 bases; nucleotides outside the gene matches: 12. The CDR3 has 16 residues. Germline V gene data show CDR1 as SGHTA and CDR2 as FQGNSA. CDR3 sequence reads: CASAGRGTSAYNEQFF. The CDR3 DNA reads TGTGCCAGCGCGGGGCGGGGTACTAGCGCCTACAATGAGCAGTTCTTC.

This clonotype was seen a single time. V and J are TRBV12-3 or TRBV12-4 and TRBJ1-3; D gene unclear. Between the trimmed V and J ends, which lost 8 bases and 8 bases, there was a span of 16 bases. The CDR3 sequence is 13 residues long. CDR3 bases: TGTGCCAGCTCTGCGCAGCGTCGGGACACCATATATTTT. Its protein product is CASSAQRRDTIYF.

This clonotype has just a few counts. The J gene is TRBJ1-4, the V gene TRBV7-2, with 9 bases fitting TRBD1. The ends lost 6 bases at V and 5 bases at J; junction bases unmatched: 4. Germline lookup yields CDR1 SGHTA and CDR2 FQGNSA. The CDR3 consists of 14 residues. CDR3 coding DNA: TGTGCCAGCAGGGCCGGGACAGGGAATGAAAAACTGTTTTTT. This encodes CASRAGTGNEKLFF. Filled out from reference TRBV7-2 and TRBJ1-4, the complete variable domain reads GAGVSQSPSNKVTEKGKDVELRCDPISGHTALYWYRQSLGQGLEFLIYFQGNSAPDKSGLPSDRFSAERTGGSVSTLTIQRTQQEDSAVYLCASRAGTGNEKLFFGSGTQLSVL.